These 25 T cell receptor delta chains came from one sample sequenced in a study of γδ T cells in repeated Plasmodium falciparum infection. Flow sorting of PBMC yielded separate Vgamma9/Vdelta2+ and Vdelta2-negative gammadelta T cell populations for bulk repertoire analysis. TCRdb re-processed the multiplex PCR reads using CATT. This sample has around 52,000 delta-chain clones, with approximately 1.7% found just once. Sequenced input: gamma-delta T cells from blood. Receptors were obtained from a pool of human donors (malaria-infected and uninfected, not separated).

On this clone: The translation of this DNA and the TCRdb protein of a much larger clone differ at residue 3, probably owing to a read error; the protein shown here is translated from the DNA. The rearrangement links TRDV3 to TRDJ1, with 13 bases fitting TRDD3. Per germline, CDR1 TVYSNPD and CDR2 GDNSRS (reference sequence). V gave up 4 bases and J gave up 3 bases; unmatched junction bases: 20. The CDR3 totals 19 residues. In DNA form, the CDR3 reads TGTGCCTCTAAACACCCGTATTACTGGGGGATACGCTCGTCCGATAAACTCATCTTT. Residues: CASKHPYYWGIRSSDKLIF.

Points on this clone: TCRdb records a much larger clone's protein for this DNA, with a difference at residue 10 that likely arises from a read error; the protein given is the translation of the DNA. The gene calls are TRDV2 and TRDJ2; TRDD3 matches 13 bases. TCRdb records no J gene; here it was assigned by comparing the DNA to germline. The length of the CDR3 is 28 residues. Losses at the gene ends were 3 bases for V and 0 bases for J; bases not matched to a gene: 36. The germline V gene has CDR1 GEAIGNYY and CDR2 EKD. CDR3 loop: CACDSTSPPAGGSLGDTRIPALTAQLFF. The CDR3 region has the DNA TGTGCCTGTGACTCGACCTCGCCTCCTGCGGGGGGATCACTGGGGGATACGCGTATCCCGGCTTTGACAGCACAACTCTTCTTT.

This clone was seen repeatedly, ten times or more. This chain joins TRDV3 and TRDJ3, with a weak D call TRDD2 (6 bases). The germline gives CDR1 TVYSNPD, CDR2 GDNSRS (reference sequence). The CDR3 sequence is 18 residues long. Deletions cut 1 base from V and 0 bases from J, with 16 bases between. CDR3 DNA sequence: TGTGCCTTTACCTTCCCCTACCGCGGCTCCTGGGACACCCGACAGATGTTTTTC. This sequence encodes CAFTFPYRGSWDTRQMFF.

In the case of this clone: TCRdb attributes to this sequence the protein of a much larger clone, which differs from the DNA translation at residue 5; a read error is likely, and the protein displayed is translated from the DNA. The rearrangement uses TRDV3 and TRDJ1, with 8 bases fitting TRDD3. From germline, CDR1 is TVYSNPD and CDR2 GDNSRS (reference sequence). This CDR3 is built from 25 residues. V lost 3 bases, J lost 0 bases, and 39 bases stayed unmatched. The DNA for the CDR3 is TGTGCCTTCCGAGAAGGGCTTCCGCTATACTGGGGGTTTTACCTCGTCTCCCCGTACACCGATAAACTCATCTTT. Amino acids: CAFREGLPLYWGFYLVSPYTDKLIF.

Remarks on this clone: TCRdb records a much larger clone's protein for this DNA, with a difference at residues 5 and 18 that likely arises from a read error; the protein given is the translation of the DNA. The chain recombines TRDV1 with TRDJ1; 12 bases are a match to TRDD3. Germline values: CDR1 TSWWSYY, CDR2 QGS. CDR3 length: 21 residues. The CDR3 loop reads CALGGLVTIKTGGYLSDELIF. The CDR3 nucleotides read TGTGCTCTTGGGGGACTAGTGACGATAAAGACTGGGGGATACTTAAGCGATGAACTCATCTTT.

With regard to this clone: The TCRdb protein comes from a much larger clone and disagrees with this DNA's translation at residue 8, likely due to a read error; the protein given here is derived from the DNA. The gene calls are TRDV3 and TRDJ1; 10 bases agree with TRDD3. Germline-derived CDR1 and CDR2 are TVYSNPD and GDNSRS (reference sequence). This CDR3 region has 20 residues. The ends lost 3 bases at V and 0 bases at J; junction bases unmatched: 22. The CDR3 reads CAFLIRGERYWGIYTDKLIF. The CDR3 nucleotides read TGTGCCTTCTTAATCCGAGGGGAGAGGTACTGGGGGATCTACACCGATAAACTCATCTTT.

This clone showed up many times. The TCRdb protein, from a much larger clone, departs from this DNA's translation at residue 13, likely by read error; the protein shown derives from the DNA. The rearrangement joins TRDV1 to TRDJ1; D might be TRDD2 (7 bases). TCRdb supplies no J gene; here it was assigned by aligning the nucleotide sequence to germline. CDR1 is TSWWSYY, CDR2 QGS, per germline. Deletions cut 1 base from V and 0 bases from J, with 33 bases between. The CDR3 has 23 amino acids. CDR3 in DNA: TGTGCTCTTGGGGAACCGTTTCCTACTACCGGCCTCCGGGGCTGGGGACACACCGATAAACTCATCTTT. Translated: CALGEPFPTTGLRGWGHTDKLIF.

This clone was observed many times. With only one base between it and a far larger clone, this is likely a read error. Other DNA sequences within the sample encode an identical CDR3. The chain employs TRDV2 and TRDJ1, with TRDD3 identical over 11 bases. CDR1 and CDR2 (germline): GEAIGNYY, EKD. This CDR3 is built from 16 residues. The CDR3 DNA sequence: TGTGCCTGTGACACCGTTGGGGGATACGCATCCGATAAACTTATCTTT. Encoded protein: CACDTVGGYASDKLIF.

Concerning this clone itself: It is likely a read error: a sequence one base away is far more abundant. The same CDR3 can be traced to other DNA sequences in this sample. With the J gene uncalled, the V gene is TRDV1; the table calls TRDD3, which could not be checked here. CDR1 is TSWWSYY and CDR2 is QGS in the germline V gene. This CDR3 has 24 residues. The CDR3: CALGGYTPLPEVFYWGTSTDKLIF. The DNA of the CDR3 is TGTGCTCTTGGGGGATACACTCCCTTACCGGAGGTCTTTTACTGGGGGACTTCCACCGATAAACTTATCTTT.

This clone was detected a few times. A far larger clone is just one base off, so this is likely a read error. The same CDR3 can be traced to other DNA sequences in this sample. The V gene is TRDV3, but the J gene lacks a call; TRDD3, the table's D call, lacks a check against the DNA. In germline, CDR1 is TVYSNPD, CDR2 GDNSRS (reference sequence). The CDR3 has 19 residues. Here the CDR3 DNA reads TGTGCCTTTAAGAACGCCTGGGGGATAATCCCCATCAAGGTCGATAAGCTCATCTTT. This encodes CAFKNAWGIIPIKVDKLIF.

This clone was counted ten times or more. TCRdb assigns this DNA the protein of a much larger clone, which departs from its translation at residue 5; this likely reflects a read error, and the protein shown comes from translating the DNA. The chain links TRDV3 to TRDJ2, with TRDD3 identical over 11 bases. CDR3 length: 24 residues. CDR1 TVYSNPD and CDR2 GDNSRS come from the germline V gene (reference sequence). After removal of 0 bases from V and 7 bases from J, the junction contained 34 bases not matched to a gene. CDR3 protein: CAFRSYRNYEGIYWGIVVRAQLFF. The CDR3 DNA reads as TGTGCCTTTAGATCCTACCGGAACTACGAGGGAATTTACTGGGGGATAGTGGTTAGAGCACAACTCTTCTTT.

This clone has a count of ten or more. This chain links TRDV1 with TRDJ1; D perhaps matches TRDD3 (5 bases). V was cut by 0 bases and J by 0 bases, with 26 bases left in between. Germline V CDR1 and CDR2: TSWWSYY, QGS. This CDR3 spans 21 amino acids. The CDR3 DNA reads TGTGCTCTTGGGGAACTTTTAAGGGGGGCGACTGGAAAGGGGTACACCGATAAACTCATCTTT. It encodes CALGELLRGATGKGYTDKLIF.

This clone showed up many times. This sample also contains other DNA sequences that code for the same CDR3. The rearrangement joins TRDV1 to TRDJ1; the match to TRDD3 covers 8 bases. Trimming at V came to 2 bases and at J to 3 bases, leaving 8 bases not matched to a gene. The CDR3 spans 16 residues. Germline CDR1 is TSWWSYY and CDR2 is QGS. The CDR3 reads CALGESFWGRSDKLIF. The CDR3 nucleotides read TGTGCTCTTGGGGAATCTTTCTGGGGGAGGTCCGATAAACTCATCTTT.

Of note for this clone: The TCRdb protein comes from a much larger clone and disagrees with this DNA's translation at residue 11, likely due to a read error; the protein given here is derived from the DNA. The chain employs TRDV1 and TRDJ2; the match to TRDD3 covers 9 bases. The CDR3 is 22 residues long. Germline V gives CDR1 TSWWSYY, CDR2 QGS. The V segment lost 3 bases and the J segment 2 bases; nucleotides outside the gene matches: 22. The chain's CDR3 is CALGDVVLHPRGDTSLTAQLFF. Written as DNA, the CDR3 is TGTGCTCTTGGGGACGTCGTCCTACATCCACGGGGGGATACCAGCTTGACAGCACAACTCTTCTTT.

There are many counts of this clone. An end of the junction differs from the germline gene, which may be a read error. The chain has TRDV1 and TRDJ1, with 7 positions matching TRDD3. The CDR3 totals 21 residues. CDR1 and CDR2 (germline): TSWWSYY, QGS. DNA of the CDR3: TGTGCTCTTGGGGCATTTCCTTTGAAGGTTGGGGGACACAGGTACGCCGATAAACCCATCTTT. Translation gives CALGAFPLKVGGHRYADKPIF.

In its sample, this clone was seen a few times. The protein in TCRdb stems from a much larger clone and differs at residue 16 from this DNA's translation, likely a read error; here the protein is translated from the DNA. The chain employs TRDV1 and TRDJ1; D remains unclear. In the absence of a J gene in TCRdb, the DNA was matched to germline to assign it here. The germline V gene encodes CDR1 TSWWSYY and CDR2 QGS. The V and J ends lost 5 bases and 3 bases respectively, with 34 bases between them. The CDR3 is 21 residues long. CDR3: CALGNTYGWCGKRLYADKLIF. CDR3 nucleotides: TGTGCTCTTGGGAACACTTACGGTTGGTGTGGAAAACGCCTTTACGCCGATAAACTCATCTTT.

The sample holds many counts of this clone. This DNA's translation and the protein TCRdb lists, from a much larger clone, do not match at residue 12, likely due to a read error; the protein shown is translated from the DNA. V and J are TRDV1 and TRDJ1; possibly TRDD2 for D (6 bases). The J gene, absent from TCRdb, was called here by matching the DNA to germline. The CDR3 runs 20 residues. The germline V and J ends were trimmed by 2 bases and 4 bases, with 29 bases remaining between them. CDR1 and CDR2 (germline): TSWWSYY, QGS. The CDR3 loop is CALGEGPSRPYRVPIDKLIF. Here the CDR3 DNA reads TGTGCTCTTGGGGAAGGGCCTTCCCGACCCTACCGGGTCCCAATCGATAAACTCATCTTT.

The table lists this clone with many counts. TCRdb's protein for this DNA is that of a much larger clone and differs from the translation at residue 16, likely a read error; the protein shown is the DNA translation. The chain employs TRDV1 and TRDJ1; 11 positions agree with TRDD3. TCRdb records no J gene; here it was assigned by comparing the DNA to germline. Germline V gene data show CDR1 as TSWWSYY and CDR2 as QGS. This CDR3 contains 22 residues. The V and J ends lost 1 base and 8 bases, in that order; junction bases with no gene match: 27. CDR3 in DNA: TGTGCTCTTGGGGAACGTGGTACTGGGGGATATGGGTCGAATGGTTGGCCGATGAAACTCATCTTT. Its translation is CALGERGTGGYGSNGWPMKLIF.

This clone was recorded at least ten times. Translating this DNA gives a protein that differs at residue 3 from the TCRdb one, which belongs to a much larger clone; a read error is likely, and the protein shown is this translation. The chain employs TRDV2 and TRDJ1; possible D gene TRDD3, 5 bases. The CDR3 covers 12 residues. Germline V gives CDR1 GEAIGNYY, CDR2 EKD. For the CDR3, the DNA is TGTGCCCGTGACACCGGGGGCGATAAACTCATCTTT. It codes for CARDTGGDKLIF.

A note on this clone: This sequence is one base from a far larger clone and is likely a read error. The sample carries other DNA sequences with the same CDR3. V is TRDV1 and J is TRDJ1; 13 bases fit TRDD3. The J gene comes from matching the DNA to germline here; TCRdb lacks it. The CDR3 totals 22 residues. The J segment lost 0 bases and the V segment lost 0 bases, leaving 16 bases of the junction unmatched. In germline, CDR1 is TSWWSYY, CDR2 QGS. This CDR3 is CALGELGSSRTGGYVDTDKLIF. CDR3 in DNA: TGTGCTCTTGGGGAACTGGGTTCAAGTCGTACTGGGGGATACGTCGACACCGATAAACTCATCTTT.

This clone was seen repeatedly, ten times or more. TCRdb has a much larger clone's protein, which differs at residue 11 from the translation of this DNA, likely because of a read error; what is shown is the protein translated from the DNA. The chain links TRDV1 to TRDJ1, with TRDD3 as a possible D gene (7 bases). TCRdb gives no J gene; it was assigned here by matching the DNA to germline. CDR1 and CDR2 (germline): TSWWSYY, QGS. V dropped 7 bases and J dropped 0 bases, with 27 bases sitting between them. The CDR3 is 19 amino acids. CDR3 DNA: TGTGCTCTTGTGGATATCTTCCTTGGGGGACACCGTAACACCGATAAACTCATCTTT. Amino acids: CALVDIFLGGHRNTDKLIF.

Many counts were recorded for this clone. TCRdb records a much larger clone's protein for this DNA, with a difference at residue 14 that likely arises from a read error; the protein given is the translation of the DNA. V usage is TRDV1 and J usage is TRDJ1, with a possible D match to TRDD3 (5 bases). The J gene comes from matching the DNA to germline here; TCRdb lacks it. V dropped 0 bases and J dropped 5 bases, with 25 bases sitting between them. Germline CDR1 reads TSWWSYY; CDR2 reads QGS. The CDR3 sequence is 19 residues long. CDR3 sequence: CALGELGGTESYPGDKLIF. The CDR3, as DNA: TGTGCTCTTGGGGAACTAGGGGGTACAGAGTCTTACCCTGGGGATAAACTCATCTTT.

This clone was seen a handful of times. Translating this DNA gives a protein that differs at residue 12 from the TCRdb one, which belongs to a much larger clone; a read error is likely, and the protein shown is this translation. This chain connects TRDV1 to TRDJ1, with TRDD3 matching 7 bases. Here the J gene was assigned by germline matching of the DNA, as TCRdb has none. Trimming removed 4 bases from V and 5 bases from J; junction bases left unmatched: 22. Germline CDR1 TSWWSYY, CDR2 QGS. The CDR3 runs 19 residues. Here the CDR3 reads CALGVHVGGGGLGRDKLIF. The CDR3 DNA reads TGTGCTCTTGGGGTCCATGTAGGGGGTGGGGGACTCGGCAGGGATAAACTCATCTTT.

This clone has only a few counts. A read error likely explains why the TCRdb protein, taken from a much larger clone, differs from this DNA's translation at residue 7; the protein shown is translated from the DNA. The chain couples TRDV1 to TRDJ1, with TRDD3 identical over 7 bases. Because TCRdb records no J gene, it was assigned here through a match of the DNA to germline. Trimming took 0 bases from V and 3 from J; bases not matched to a gene: 7. Germline V lookup: CDR1 TSWWSYY, CDR2 QGS. The CDR3 is 16 residues long. Written as DNA, the CDR3 is TGTGCTCTTGGGGAACTCTCCGGGGGATCCCCCGATAAACTCATCTTT. Its translation is CALGELSGGSPDKLIF.

A note on this clone: A far larger clone is one nucleotide away, so this likely arose from a read error. The sample contains more than one DNA sequence encoding this CDR3. The V gene is TRDV1, the J gene TRDJ1, with 10 bases that match TRDD3. The J gene, absent from TCRdb, was called here by matching the DNA to germline. CDR1 TSWWSYY and CDR2 QGS come from the germline V gene. With 0 bases clipped from V and 0 bases from J, the junction kept 31 bases outside the gene matches. The CDR3 covers 26 residues. CDR3 loop: CALGELGVKGFSTGGFSHLYTDKLIF. DNA of the CDR3: TGTGCTCTTGGGGAACTAGGAGTCAAAGGCTTTTCGACTGGGGGATTCTCACATCTGTACACCGATAAACTCATCTTT.